This T cell receptor (beta chain) stems from a study of blood T cell repertoires in COVID-19. TCRdb's copy holds only in-frame clones and misses some; the assay was immunoSEQ multiplex PCR. Of 200,000 to 250,000 clones in the sample, about 88% are singletons; the top ten hold over 15%. A single count supports this clone. The V gene lost 2 bases and the J gene lost 7 bases, with 9 bases spanning the gap. The germline CDR1 and CDR2 sequences are MNHEY and SVGAGI. The CDR3 has 14 amino acids. Material: peripheral blood. V and J are TRBV6-5 and TRBJ1-6, with a possible D match to TRBD1 (6 bases). The source is a man in his forties or fifties with COVID-19, enrolled during active disease. The CDR3 DNA follows: TGTGCCAGCAGTTACACAGGGCTAAATTCACCCCTCCACTTT. It is translated as CASSYTGLNSPLHF.